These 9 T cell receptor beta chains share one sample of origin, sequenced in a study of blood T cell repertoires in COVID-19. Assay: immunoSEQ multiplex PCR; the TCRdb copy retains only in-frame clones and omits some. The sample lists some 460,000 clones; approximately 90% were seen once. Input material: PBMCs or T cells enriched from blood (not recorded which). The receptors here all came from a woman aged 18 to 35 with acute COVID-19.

This chain's CDR3 is CASSAGLAGYEQYF. The CDR3, as DNA: TGTGCCAGCAGCGCGGGACTAGCGGGGTACGAGCAGTACTTC. The chain employs TRBV7-2 and TRBJ2-7; 13 bases are a match to TRBD2. This CDR3 spans 14 amino acids. CDR1 and CDR2 (germline): SGHTA, FQGNSA. Germline trimming cut 5 bases from V and 4 bases from J; bases unmatched to any gene: 2.

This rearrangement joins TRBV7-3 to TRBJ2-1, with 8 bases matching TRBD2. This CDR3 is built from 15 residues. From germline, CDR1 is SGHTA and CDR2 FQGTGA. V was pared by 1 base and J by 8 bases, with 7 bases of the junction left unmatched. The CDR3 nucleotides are TGTGCCAGCAGCTTAAAACGGGGGGGCGTAGATGAGCAGTTCTTC. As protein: CASSLKRGGVDEQFF.

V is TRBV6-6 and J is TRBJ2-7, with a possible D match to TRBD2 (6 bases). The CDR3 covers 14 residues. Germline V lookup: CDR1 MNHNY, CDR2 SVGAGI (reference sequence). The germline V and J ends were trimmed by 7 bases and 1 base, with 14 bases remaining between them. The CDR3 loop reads CASNALGSSYEQYF. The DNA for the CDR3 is TGTGCCAGCAATGCACTCGGGAGTTCCTACGAGCAGTACTTC.

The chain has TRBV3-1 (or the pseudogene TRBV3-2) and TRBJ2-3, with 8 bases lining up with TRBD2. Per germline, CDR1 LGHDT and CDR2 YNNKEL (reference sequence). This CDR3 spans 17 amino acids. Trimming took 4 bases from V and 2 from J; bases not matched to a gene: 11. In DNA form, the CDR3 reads TGTGCCAGCAGCCGGGGCCCCAGCGGGGGTATCACAGATACGCAGTATTTT. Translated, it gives CASSRGPSGGITDTQYF.

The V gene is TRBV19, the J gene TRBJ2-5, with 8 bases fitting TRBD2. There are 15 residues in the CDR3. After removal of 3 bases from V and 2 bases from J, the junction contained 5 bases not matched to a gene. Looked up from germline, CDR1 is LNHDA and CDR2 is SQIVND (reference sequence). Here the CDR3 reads CASSIVASGQETQYF. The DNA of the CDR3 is TGTGCCAGTAGTATTGTAGCTAGCGGGCAAGAGACCCAGTACTTC.

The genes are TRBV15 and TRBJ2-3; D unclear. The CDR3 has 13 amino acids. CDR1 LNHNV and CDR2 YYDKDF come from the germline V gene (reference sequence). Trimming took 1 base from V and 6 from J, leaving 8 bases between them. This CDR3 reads CATSRVVGDTQYF. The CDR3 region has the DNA TGTGCCACCAGCAGAGTCGTTGGCGATACGCAGTATTTT.

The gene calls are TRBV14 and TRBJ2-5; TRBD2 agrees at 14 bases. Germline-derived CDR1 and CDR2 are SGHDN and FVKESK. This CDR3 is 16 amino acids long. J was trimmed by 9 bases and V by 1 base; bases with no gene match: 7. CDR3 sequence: CASSQATSGGATAQYF. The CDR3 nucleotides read TGTGCCAGCAGCCAAGCGACTAGCGGGGGGGCCACGGCCCAGTACTTC.

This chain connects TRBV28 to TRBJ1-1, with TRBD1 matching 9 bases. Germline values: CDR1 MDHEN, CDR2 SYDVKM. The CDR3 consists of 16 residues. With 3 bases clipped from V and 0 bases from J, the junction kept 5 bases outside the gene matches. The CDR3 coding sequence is TGTGCCAGCAGTTTGTCGGGACAGGGACTGAACACTGAAGCTTTCTTT. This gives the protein CASSLSGQGLNTEAFF.

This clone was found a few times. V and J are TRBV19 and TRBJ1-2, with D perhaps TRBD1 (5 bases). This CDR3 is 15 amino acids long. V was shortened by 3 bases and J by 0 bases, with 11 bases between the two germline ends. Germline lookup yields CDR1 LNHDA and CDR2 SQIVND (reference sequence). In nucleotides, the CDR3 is TGTGCCAGTAGTATTCCGACAGAAACTAACTATGGCTACACCTTC. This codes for CASSIPTETNYGYTF.